This entry lists 32 T cell receptor beta chains sequenced from one sample in a study of immune characteristics of hereditary and idiopathic chronic pancreatitis. TCRdb's copy holds only in-frame clones and misses some; the assay was immunoSEQ multiplex PCR. The sample gives some 15,000 clones, 73% of which show up once; about 14% is in the top ten. Patients having total pancreatectomy with islet autotransplantation provided the chronic pancreatitis pancreas tissue. The sample taken for sequencing was pancreas tissue with hereditary chronic pancreatitis. Source of these receptors: a human donor with chronic pancreatitis.

This clone has only a few counts. The CDR3 DNA follows: TGCAGCGTCGCACGGGACAGAACTAAAGTCGAGCAGTACTTC. As protein: CSVARDRTKVEQYF. The chain uses TRBV29-1 and TRBJ2-7; TRBD1 agrees at 7 bases. Germline V gene data show CDR1 as SQVTM and CDR2 as ANQGSEA. V lost 6 bases, J lost 6 bases, and 14 bases stayed unmatched. CDR3 size: 14 residues.

V usage is TRBV9 and J usage is TRBJ1-1; D may be TRBD1 (5 bases). CDR1 is SGDLS and CDR2 is YYNGEE in the germline V gene. The length of the CDR3 is 13 residues. V was shortened by 1 base and J by 4 bases, with 8 bases between the two germline ends. The CDR3 loop is CASSVNGGTEAFF. CDR3 bases: TGTGCCAGCAGCGTAAATGGGGGCACTGAAGCTTTCTTT. Full variable domain (missing parts from reference TRBV9 and TRBJ1-1): DSGVTQTPKHLITATGQRVTLRCSPRSGDLSVYWYQQSLDQGLQFLIQYYNGEERAKGNILERFSAQQFPDLHSELNLSSLELGDSALYFCASSVNGGTEAFFGQGTRLTVV.

This clone appeared a single time. The chain uses TRBV7-2 and TRBJ2-1; TRBD2 matches 14 bases. The germline V gene encodes CDR1 SGHTA and CDR2 FQGNSA. This CDR3 comprises 17 residues. V was pared by 5 bases and J by 4 bases, with 7 bases of the junction left unmatched. The CDR3 is CASSGGLAGVNYNEQFF. The CDR3 DNA follows: TGTGCCAGCAGCGGGGGACTAGCGGGAGTGAATTACAATGAGCAGTTCTTC.

Written as DNA, the CDR3 is TGTGCCAGCAGCCCCTACACTTGGAACGAGCAGTACTTC. Translation gives CASSPYTWNEQYF. This rearrangement joins TRBV7-2 to TRBJ2-7; D not resolved. CDR1 and CDR2 (germline): SGHTA, FQGNSA. Trimming cost V 5 bases and J 5 bases, with 13 bases left between them. The CDR3 totals 13 residues.

This chain joins TRBV7-2 and TRBJ2-3; 8 bases align to TRBD2. The V gene's germline CDR1 is SGHTA and CDR2 FQGNSA. The CDR3 has 16 amino acids. J gave up 4 bases and V 1 base, and 7 bases lay outside the gene matches. Here the CDR3 DNA reads TGTGCCAGCAGCTTAGGAGCGGGAGCTACCCCAGATACGCAGTATTTT. Translated, it gives CASSLGAGATPDTQYF.

In regard to this clone: A single base separates this from a much larger clone, so it may be a read error. This chain uses TRBV7-7 with TRBJ2-2; TRBD2 aligns across 8 bases. CDR1 and CDR2 from the germline V gene are SSHAT and FNYEAQ (reference sequence). This CDR3 comprises 17 residues. As DNA, the CDR3 is TGTGCTAGCAGCTTACGGCCGAGCGGGAGTGGGACCGAGGAGCTGTTTTTT. This sequence encodes CASSLRPSGSGTEELFF.

The chain combines TRBV7-2 with TRBJ2-1; 11 bases line up with TRBD2. From germline, CDR1 is SGHTA and CDR2 FQGNSA. V lost 0 bases to trimming and J lost 5 bases; unmatched junction nucleotides: 3. This CDR3 is built from 16 residues. The CDR3 spells CASSLASGRVNNEQFF. Written as DNA, the CDR3 is TGTGCCAGCAGCTTAGCTAGCGGGAGGGTAAACAATGAGCAGTTCTTC. Full variable domain (rest looked up from reference TRBV7-2 and TRBJ2-1): GAGVSQSPSNKVTEKGKDVELRCDPISGHTALYWYRQSLGQGLEFLIYFQGNSAPDKSGLPSDRFSAERTGGSVSTLTIQRTQQEDSAVYLCASSLASGRVNNEQFFGPGTRLTVL.

The V gene is TRBV30, the J gene TRBJ1-5; 9 bases agree with TRBD1. Trimming cost V 7 bases and J 7 bases; bases outside gene matches: 8. Germline V lookup: CDR1 GTSNPN, CDR2 SVGIG (reference sequence). The CDR3 totals 13 residues. The CDR3 loop reads CALEVGTGQPQHF. The CDR3 bases are TGTGCCTTGGAAGTGGGGACAGGGCAGCCCCAGCATTTT. Combining the CDR3 with reference TRBV30 and TRBJ1-5 gives the whole variable domain SQTIHQWPATLVQPVGSPLSLECTVEGTSNPNLYWYRQAAGRGLQLLFYSVGIGQISSEVPQNLSASRPQDRQFILSSKKLLLSDSGFYLCALEVGTGQPQHFGDGTRLSIL.

The rearrangement links TRBV18 to TRBJ1-2, with unresolved D. The CDR3 loop spans 14 amino acids. Germline V lookup: CDR1 KGHSH, CDR2 LQKENI. V was clipped by 1 base and J by 2 bases, with 8 bases between them. This CDR3 is CASSPQDGNYGYTF. The CDR3 DNA reads as TGTGCCAGCTCACCACAGGACGGAAACTATGGCTACACCTTC.

The chain uses TRBV24-1 and TRBJ2-5, with D possibly being TRBD1 or TRBD2 (5 bases each). The CDR3 totals 15 residues. Germline CDR1 is KGHDR and CDR2 is SFDVKD. V gave up 5 bases and J gave up 2 bases, with 14 bases separating them. CDR3: CATSAPGTGQETQYF. The CDR3 nucleotides are TGTGCCACCAGTGCCCCCGGGACCGGTCAAGAGACCCAGTACTTC.

The V gene is TRBV30, the J gene TRBJ2-2; D is possibly TRBD1 or TRBD2 (5 bases each). The germline V gene has CDR1 GTSNPN and CDR2 SVGIG (reference sequence). This CDR3 is built from 15 residues. The ends were cut back, 0 bases at V and 6 bases at J, with 14 bases in the middle. CDR3 region: CAWSVGTLSAGELFF. DNA for the CDR3: TGTGCCTGGAGTGTGGGGACCTTATCCGCCGGGGAGCTGTTTTTT.

The chain recombines TRBV4-2 with TRBJ2-7; no clear D. V dropped 0 bases and J dropped 3 bases, with 3 bases sitting between them. This CDR3 is 12 amino acids long. CDR1 and CDR2 (germline): LGHNA, YNFKEQ. The CDR3 DNA is TGTGCCAGCAGCCAAGACGGCTACGAGCAGTACTTC. Residues: CASSQDGYEQYF.

The gene calls are TRBV2 and TRBJ1-6, with D uncertain. The V gene's germline CDR1 is SNHLY and CDR2 FYNNEI. This CDR3 is built from 13 residues. The ends were cut back, 0 bases at V and 10 bases at J, with 7 bases in the middle. As DNA, the CDR3 is TGTGCCAGCAGTGAAGCCGATGGGTCACCCCTCCACTTT. As protein: CASSEADGSPLHF.

The chain carries TRBV25-1 and TRBJ1-6; 7 bases align to TRBD1. Germline values: CDR1 MGHDK, CDR2 SYGVNS. The CDR3 runs to 14 residues. V was clipped by 6 bases and J by 4 bases; unmatched bases: 3. CDR3 sequence: CASRPQGYNSPLHF. For the CDR3, the DNA is TGTGCCAGCAGGCCACAGGGGTATAATTCACCCCTCCACTTT.

V usage is TRBV2 and J usage is TRBJ2-3, with D perhaps TRBD2 (6 bases). This CDR3 has 14 residues. V was shortened by 7 bases and J by 1 base, with 12 bases between the two germline ends. Germline V lookup: CDR1 SNHLY, CDR2 FYNNEI. The CDR3 loop is CASNLAERTDTQYF. The CDR3 DNA is TGTGCCAGCAACTTAGCGGAGCGCACAGATACGCAGTATTTT.

The chain carries TRBV18 and TRBJ2-5; 10 bases fit TRBD1. V dropped 3 bases and J dropped 5; count of bases not matched to a gene: 6. CDR3 size: 15 residues. Germline V lookup: CDR1 KGHSH, CDR2 LQKENI. The DNA for the CDR3 is TGTGCCAGCTCACCTATGACAGGGGGCGGTGAGACCCAGTACTTC. Translated: CASSPMTGGGETQYF.

This clone was picked up a small number of times. The genes are TRBV15 and TRBJ1-5; D call uncertain. Trimming pared 0 bases from V and 3 bases from J, leaving 0 bases between. Germline CDR1 LNHNV, CDR2 YYDKDF (reference sequence). The CDR3 is 12 amino acids. CDR3 region: CATSRDNQPQHF. In nucleotides, the CDR3 is TGTGCCACCAGCAGAGACAATCAGCCCCAGCATTTT.

The chain employs TRBV3-1 (or the pseudogene TRBV3-2) and TRBJ1-3; D gene unclear. Germline-derived CDR1 and CDR2 are LGHDT and YNNKEL (reference sequence). The CDR3 is made up of 15 amino acids. Trimming removed 0 bases from V and 1 base from J, with 7 bases in between. CDR3 protein: CASSQEPGSGNTIYF. The CDR3 nucleotides read TGTGCCAGCAGCCAAGAGCCCGGGTCTGGAAACACCATATATTTT.

This chain uses TRBV6-1 with TRBJ2-5, with 8 nucleotides matching TRBD2. CDR1 is MNHNS and CDR2 is SASEGT in the germline V gene. Trimming removed 3 bases from V and 5 bases from J; junction bases left unmatched: 11. The CDR3 runs 16 residues. CDR3 sequence (DNA): TGTGCCAGCAGTGAGGCGGGGGGAAGGGGTTGGGAGACCCAGTACTTC. Its protein is CASSEAGGRGWETQYF.

The V and J genes are TRBV3-1 (or the pseudogene TRBV3-2) and TRBJ2-7, with D uncertain. CDR1 and CDR2 from the germline V gene are LGHDT and YNNKEL (reference sequence). V lost 1 base and J 5 bases, leaving 6 bases between the germline ends. This CDR3 contains 12 residues. The CDR3 loop is CASSQVINEQYF. The DNA of the CDR3 is TGTGCCAGCAGCCAAGTTATCAACGAGCAGTACTTC.

A note on this clone: Additional DNA sequences in this sample encode the identical CDR3. This chain links TRBV18 with TRBJ1-5; 12 bases fit TRBD1. The CDR3 contains 15 residues. Trimming removed 4 bases from V and 7 bases from J; junction bases left unmatched: 5. Looked up from germline, CDR1 is KGHSH and CDR2 is LQKENI. The CDR3 sequence is CASSLGQGAGQPQHF. The CDR3 DNA is TGTGCCAGCTCACTGGGACAGGGGGCCGGACAGCCCCAGCATTTT.

V gene TRBV5-1 combines with J gene TRBJ2-3; D gene ambiguous. The V and J ends lost 0 bases and 0 bases respectively, with 8 bases between them. The CDR3 sequence is 15 residues long. Germline V gene data show CDR1 as SGHRS and CDR2 as YFSETQ. CDR3 residues: CASSLVLTSTDTQYF. For the CDR3, the DNA is TGCGCCAGCAGCTTGGTCTTGACCAGCACAGATACGCAGTATTTT.

This clone came up once. The J gene is TRBJ1-2, the V gene TRBV7-6, with no clear D. This CDR3 region has 15 residues. CDR1 is SGHVS, CDR2 FNYEAQ, per germline. The germline V and J ends were trimmed by 5 bases and 4 bases, with 17 bases remaining between them. The CDR3: CASSQTWFQFYGYTF. CDR3 in DNA: TGTGCCAGCAGCCAGACCTGGTTCCAGTTCTATGGCTACACCTTC.

This clone was detected only once. The J gene is TRBJ1-4, the V gene TRBV2; 9 bases fit TRBD1. The junction had 8 bases not matched to a gene; V was cut back by 4 bases and J by 8 bases. This CDR3 is 15 amino acids long. CDR1 is SNHLY, CDR2 FYNNEI, per germline. In DNA, the CDR3 is TGTGCCAGCAGTGCAAGGACAGGGGAAAAGGAAAAACTGTTTTTT. Its protein product is CASSARTGEKEKLFF.

The chain is built from TRBV6-1 and TRBJ1-6; D gene unclear. V dropped 3 bases and J dropped 0 bases, with 6 bases sitting between them. The CDR3 extends over 15 amino acids. Germline V lookup: CDR1 MNHNS, CDR2 SASEGT. The CDR3 spells CASSEVPSYNSPLHF. DNA of the CDR3: TGTGCCAGCAGTGAGGTTCCCTCCTATAATTCACCCCTCCACTTT.

CDR3: CASKSLGRNYNEQFF. As DNA, the CDR3 is TGTGCCAGTAAATCCCTCGGGAGAAACTACAATGAGCAGTTCTTC. The rearrangement uses TRBV19 and TRBJ2-1; possible D gene TRBD2, 6 bases. V lost 7 bases to trimming and J lost 3 bases, with 16 bases between them. CDR3 length: 15 amino acids. The germline gives CDR1 LNHDA, CDR2 SQIVND (reference sequence).

A few counts support this clone. The sample contains more than one DNA sequence encoding this CDR3. The chain joins TRBV28 to TRBJ1-1; perhaps TRBD1 as D (6 bases). Per germline, CDR1 MDHEN and CDR2 SYDVKM. The V end was cut by 5 bases, the J end by 0 bases, with 10 bases between. The CDR3 totals 14 residues. This CDR3 is CASSRTGLNTEAFF. CDR3 bases: TGTGCCAGCAGTAGAACAGGGCTGAACACTGAAGCTTTCTTT.

The V call is TRBV2, the J call TRBJ2-2; D not resolved. The CDR3 contains 12 residues. Trimming took off 4 bases at V and 6 bases at J, with 6 bases between the two ends. Germline loops: CDR1 SNHLY, CDR2 FYNNEI. CDR3 nucleotides: TGTGCCAGCAGTGCAGAGGCCGGGGAGCTGTTTTTT. Protein: CASSAEAGELFF.

The CDR3 nucleotides are TGTGCCAGCAGCTCGCGGACTAGCGTCAACTACAATGAGCAGTTCTTC. It encodes CASSSRTSVNYNEQFF. The chain is built from TRBV13 and TRBJ2-1; 9 bases fit TRBD2. The CDR3 sequence is 16 residues long. The V segment lost 4 bases and the J segment 3 bases; nucleotides outside the gene matches: 7. Per germline, CDR1 PRHDT and CDR2 FYEKMQ (reference sequence).

The gene calls are TRBV5-1 and TRBJ2-7; 11 bases map to TRBD1. This CDR3 has 18 amino acids. J gave up 3 bases and V 1 base, and 12 bases lay outside the gene matches. Per the germline V gene, CDR1 is SGHRS and CDR2 is YFSETQ. CDR3 DNA: TGCGCCAGCAGCTTGAGGATCCCCGGCGGGACAGGGGGCTACGAGCAGTACTTC. Translation: CASSLRIPGGTGGYEQYF.

The genes are TRBV7-9 and TRBJ2-1; D not certain. Between the trimmed V and J ends, which lost 4 bases and 6 bases, there was a span of 19 bases. The germline CDR1 and CDR2 sequences are SEHNR and FQNEAQ (reference sequence). The CDR3 length is 16 residues. CDR3 loop: CASSSGLVKPGNEQFF. DNA for the CDR3: TGTGCCAGCAGCTCGGGCCTCGTCAAACCCGGCAATGAGCAGTTCTTC.

The rearrangement links TRBV27 to TRBJ2-3; D tentatively reads TRBD1 or TRBD2 (6 bases each). The CDR3 is 13 amino acids. Trimming took off 4 bases at V and 6 bases at J, with 11 bases between the two ends. Germline lookup yields CDR1 MNHEY and CDR2 SMNVEV (reference sequence). The CDR3 DNA reads as TGTGCCAGCAGTTCATTAGGGGGGGATACGCAGTATTTT. This gives the protein CASSSLGGDTQYF.